The next 25 T cell receptor beta chains were all read from a single sample in a study of cytotoxic CD8 clonotypes in ibrutinib-treated CLL. Using immunoSEQ multiplex PCR, the repertoire was profiled, and TCRdb retains in-frame clones only, with some absent. The sample includes some 140,000 clones, 91% of them seen just once. The material was PBMCs, obtained after 12 months of ibrutinib treatment. The source is a human donor with chronic lymphocytic leukemia.

This clone has just one count. The chain employs TRBV30 and TRBJ1-3, with D perhaps TRBD1 (5 bases). The CDR3 is made up of 13 amino acids. V dropped 1 base and J dropped 6 bases, with 10 bases sitting between them. Germline V lookup: CDR1 GTSNPN, CDR2 SVGIG (reference sequence). CDR3 amino acids: CAWSAGLKNTIYF. The CDR3 region has the DNA TGTGCCTGGAGTGCAGGGCTAAAAAACACCATATATTTT.

The chain is built from TRBV27 and TRBJ2-5; D ambiguous. V dropped 3 bases and J dropped 1 base, with 12 bases sitting between them. This CDR3 comprises 15 residues. CDR1 and CDR2 (germline): MNHEY, SMNVEV (reference sequence). CDR3 DNA: TGTGCCAGCAGTTTCACTTTCCCGTCCCAAGAGACCCAGTACTTC. Its translation: CASSFTFPSQETQYF.

The chain recombines TRBV4-1 with TRBJ2-7; possible D gene TRBD1, 7 bases. V lost 0 bases, J lost 3 bases, and 18 bases lay in between. CDR3 length: 17 amino acids. Germline CDR1 and CDR2: MGHRA and YSYEKL. The DNA of the CDR3 is TGCGCCAGCAGCCAAGATTCGCGGCCAGGGGGGTACTACGAGCAGTACTTC. Encoded protein: CASSQDSRPGGYYEQYF.

The V gene is TRBV27, the J gene TRBJ2-3, with D unclear. CDR3 length equals 16 residues. Trimming cost V 6 bases and J 0 bases, with 16 bases left between them. CDR1 is MNHEY, CDR2 SMNVEV, per germline (reference sequence). The CDR3: CASSPGSLLSTDTQYF. The CDR3 DNA is TGTGCCAGCAGCCCTGGGTCCCTTCTTAGCACAGATACGCAGTATTTT.

The chain links TRBV10-1 to TRBJ2-7; 8 positions agree with TRBD1. The CDR3 spans 15 residues. Germline V gene lookup returns CDR1 WNHNN and CDR2 SYGVQD (reference sequence). V dropped 5 bases and J dropped 5; count of bases not matched to a gene: 11. In nucleotides, the CDR3 is TGCGCCAGCAGTAGGGTCCCCCAGGGGGCGAACGAGCAGTACTTC. It is translated as CASSRVPQGANEQYF.

This clone was seen a handful of times. V gene TRBV23-1 combines with J gene TRBJ1-4, with 8 bases that match TRBD1. TRBV23-1 is noted as an ORF with a role that remains uncertain. The CDR3 contains 12 residues. Trimming at V came to 4 bases and at J to 13 bases, leaving 5 bases not matched to a gene. This chain's CDR3 is CASSRPGGRLFF. The CDR3 nucleotides read TGCGCCAGCAGTCGACCAGGGGGCAGACTGTTTTTT.

The CDR3 region has the DNA TGTGCCAGCAGCGTAGGGGGACAGGGCCAAGAGACCCAGTACTTC. It codes for CASSVGGQGQETQYF. This chain uses TRBV9 with TRBJ2-5, with TRBD1 matching over 9 bases. Germline-derived CDR1 and CDR2 are SGDLS and YYNGEE. Losses at the gene ends were 0 bases for V and 1 base for J; bases not matched to a gene: 1. There are 15 residues in the CDR3. Complete variable domain (other parts from reference TRBV9 and TRBJ2-5): DSGVTQTPKHLITATGQRVTLRCSPRSGDLSVYWYQQSLDQGLQFLIQYYNGEERAKGNILERFSAQQFPDLHSELNLSSLELGDSALYFCASSVGGQGQETQYFGPGTRLLVL.

V and J are TRBV28 and TRBJ2-5, with D possibly being TRBD2 (6 bases). The V gene's germline CDR1 is MDHEN and CDR2 SYDVKM. The CDR3 consists of 18 residues. V dropped 3 bases and J dropped 5 bases, with 25 bases sitting between them. The CDR3 loop reads CASSFHGASVRFRETQYF. In nucleotides, the CDR3 is TGTGCCAGCAGTTTCCATGGGGCTAGCGTCCGGTTCCGGGAGACCCAGTACTTC.

The genes are TRBV16 and TRBJ2-5; 7 nucleotides line up with TRBD1. This CDR3 has 15 amino acids. With 3 bases clipped from V and 5 bases from J, the junction kept 9 bases outside the gene matches. Germline CDR1 reads KGHSY; CDR2 reads FQNENV. CDR3 DNA: TGTGCCAGCAGCCAGCTAGACAGGGCTGAGGAGACCCAGTACTTC. Encoded protein: CASSQLDRAEETQYF.

The V and J genes are TRBV7-2 and TRBJ1-3, with a tentative D call TRBD1 (5 bases). Germline CDR1 is SGHTA and CDR2 is FQGNSA. The CDR3 has 14 amino acids. V dropped 9 bases and J dropped 4 bases, with 16 bases sitting between them. This chain's CDR3 is CASGSGFHGNTIYF. CDR3 sequence (DNA): TGTGCCAGTGGGTCAGGGTTCCACGGAAACACCATATATTTT.

J is TRBJ2-7 and V is TRBV5-1; 9 nucleotides line up with TRBD2. The CDR3 totals 14 residues. Trimming took 5 bases from V and 0 from J; bases not matched to a gene: 3. Germline V gene sequence: CDR1 SGHRS, CDR2 YFSETQ. CDR3 sequence: CASSWTSDSYEQYF. The CDR3 DNA is TGCGCCAGCAGTTGGACTAGCGACTCCTACGAGCAGTACTTC.

The chain employs TRBV5-1 and TRBJ2-7, with TRBD1 as a possible D gene (7 bases). Deletions cut 2 bases from V and 9 bases from J, with 15 bases between. Germline CDR1 and CDR2: SGHRS and YFSETQ. CDR3 length: 13 amino acids. CDR3 coding DNA: TGCGCCAGCAGCTTCGGTCAGGGGGGCGTGCAGTACTTC. Translating gives CASSFGQGGVQYF.

The sample holds one count of this clone. The chain joins TRBV28 to TRBJ1-1; 10 nucleotides align to TRBD1. Germline lookup yields CDR1 MDHEN and CDR2 SYDVKM. This CDR3 comprises 14 residues. V trimming: 3 bases; J trimming: 4 bases; junction bases outside the gene matches: 2. DNA for the CDR3: TGTGCCAGCAGTTTGGGACAGGGGTTCACTGAAGCTTTCTTT. This codes for CASSLGQGFTEAFF.

V gene TRBV15 combines with J gene TRBJ1-5, with D perhaps matching TRBD1 (5 bases). V was clipped by 7 bases and J by 1 base, with 14 bases between them. There are 15 residues in the CDR3. Germline CDR1 is LNHNV and CDR2 is YYDKDF (reference sequence). CDR3 nucleotide sequence: TGTGCCACCAATCAGGGTTGGTCAAGCAATCAGCCCCAGCATTTT. It codes for CATNQGWSSNQPQHF.

This chain connects TRBV6-5 to TRBJ2-7; D is perhaps TRBD2 (6 bases). V gave up 5 bases and J gave up 2 bases, with 16 bases separating them. The CDR3 totals 15 residues. Germline assignment: CDR1 MNHEY and CDR2 SVGAGI. The CDR3 reads CASSNRVSGAYEQYF. The CDR3 nucleotides are TGTGCCAGCAGTAACCGTGTTTCGGGGGCCTACGAGCAGTACTTC.

The chain recombines TRBV4-3 with TRBJ1-1, with TRBD1 matching over 9 bases. CDR1 and CDR2 (germline): LGHNA, YSLEER. The trim removed 3 bases at V and 4 bases at J, leaving 9 bases unmatched. The CDR3 has 16 amino acids. The CDR3 sequence is CASSQYGTGLTTEAFF. The CDR3 DNA sequence: TGCGCCAGCAGCCAGTACGGGACAGGGCTTACCACTGAAGCTTTCTTT.

V gene TRBV18 combines with J gene TRBJ1-4; possibly TRBD1 for D (6 bases). There are 15 residues in the CDR3. Looked up from germline, CDR1 is KGHSH and CDR2 is LQKENI. The V gene lost 0 bases and the J gene lost 7 bases, with 12 bases spanning the gap. CDR3 region: CASSPPAGASEKLFF. For the CDR3, the DNA is TGTGCCAGCTCACCACCAGCGGGGGCAAGTGAAAAACTGTTTTTT.

V and J are TRBV25-1 and TRBJ2-1; 15 bases are a match to TRBD2. J lost 12 bases, V lost 3 bases, and 6 bases had no gene match. Germline V gene lookup returns CDR1 MGHDK and CDR2 SYGVNS. The CDR3 length is 15 residues. The DNA of the CDR3 is TGTGCCAGCAGTGACGGACTAGCGGGAGGGCGTGCGCAGTTCTTC. Protein: CASSDGLAGGRAQFF.

The chain is built from TRBV28 and TRBJ2-7, with 7 bases fitting TRBD2. Per germline, CDR1 MDHEN and CDR2 SYDVKM. Trimming at V came to 5 bases and at J to 3 bases, leaving 7 bases not matched to a gene. The CDR3 is 14 residues long. The CDR3 here is CASSPPSGYYEQYF. The CDR3 DNA is TGTGCCAGCAGTCCCCCTAGCGGTTACTACGAGCAGTACTTC.

The chain recombines TRBV11-2 with TRBJ1-2, with D possibly being TRBD1 (5 bases). This CDR3 contains 14 residues. Germline assignment: CDR1 SGHAT and CDR2 FQNNGV. V was trimmed by 5 bases and J by 4 bases, leaving 14 bases between them. The CDR3 region has the DNA TGTGCCAGCAGCGAGAGGGACGGCCTCTATGGCTACACCTTC. It translates to CASSERDGLYGYTF.

J is TRBJ1-2 and V is TRBV10-3; the D gene is possibly TRBD1 (6 bases). This CDR3 region has 14 residues. CDR1 ENHRY and CDR2 SYGVKD come from the germline V gene. V was shortened by 4 bases and J by 1 base, with 10 bases between the two germline ends. CDR3 region: CAISAAGDNYGYTF. The DNA of the CDR3 is TGTGCCATCAGTGCGGCAGGGGATAACTATGGCTACACCTTC.

This clone was picked up one time. This rearrangement joins TRBV4-2 to TRBJ1-2, with D uncertain. The CDR3 has 15 amino acids. The V and J ends lost 0 bases and 0 bases respectively, with 8 bases between them. CDR1 is LGHNA and CDR2 is YNFKEQ in the germline V gene. The CDR3 region has the DNA TGTGCCAGCAGCCAAGATCAGATCGCTAACTATGGCTACACCTTC. Protein product: CASSQDQIANYGYTF.

The chain joins TRBV5-6 to TRBJ2-4; the match to TRBD2 covers 7 bases. The ends lost 4 bases at V and 8 bases at J; junction bases unmatched: 12. From germline, CDR1 is SGHDT and CDR2 YYEEEE. The CDR3 is made up of 15 amino acids. The CDR3 sequence is CASSLDGRMVDIQYF. In DNA form, the CDR3 reads TGTGCCAGCAGCCTTGACGGGAGGATGGTGGACATTCAGTACTTC.

The chain links TRBV2 to TRBJ2-3; weak D call: TRBD1 (5 bases). Trimming pared 7 bases from V and 7 bases from J, leaving 12 bases between. In germline, CDR1 is SNHLY, CDR2 FYNNEI. The CDR3 runs 12 residues. Here the CDR3 DNA reads TGTGCCAGCATTAGGGGCCAACATACGCAGTATTTT. It yields the protein CASIRGQHTQYF.

The rearrangement joins TRBV11-3 to TRBJ2-2; TRBD1 is a possible D gene (6 bases). The germline V gene has CDR1 SGHNT and CDR2 YENEEA. The CDR3 runs 14 residues. With 5 bases removed from V and 6 bases from J, the gap between germline ends came to 13 bases. The CDR3 loop is CASSPQGLAGELFF. The CDR3 DNA is TGTGCCAGCAGCCCACAGGGTTTGGCCGGGGAGCTGTTTTTT.